This is a list of T cell receptor beta chains from one sample in a study of blood T cell repertoires in COVID-19. Measured with immunoSEQ multiplex PCR; TCRdb has only the in-frame clones, and not every one. The sample has more than 200,000 clones; roughly 85% are singletons. Specimen: PBMCs or T cells enriched from blood (not recorded which). These receptors came from a man younger than 45 who had recovered from COVID-19. The CDR3 runs from the conserved cysteine through the conserved F or W. A D gene is named only where the DNA matches it firmly. Part of the rows lack a size; the others show once, few, many or a class for expanded clones.

v_call	j_call	d_call	clone_size	cdr3_nt	cdr3_aa
TRBV2	TRBJ2-3	TRBD2	-	TGTGCCAGCAGTGTACATAGCGGGAGAGCGACAGATACGCAGTATTTT	CASSVHSGRATDTQYF
TRBV5-1	TRBJ1-4	TRBD1	-	TGCGCCAGCAGTTTCGGGACAGGTTCCGAAAAACTGTTTTTT	CASSFGTGSEKLFF
TRBV3-1/TRBV3-2	TRBJ1-6	TRBD1	-	TGTGCCAGCAGCCCGGGACAGGACAATTCACCCCTCCACTTT	CASSPGQDNSPLHF
TRBV24-1	TRBJ1-3	-	-	TGTGCCACCAGTGATAACAGGGCTGGAAACACCATATATTTT	CATSDNRAGNTIYF
TRBV10-3	TRBJ2-1	TRBD2	few	TGTGCCATCAGTGATCAGACTAGCGGAACCTACAATGAGCAGTTCTTC	CAISDQTSGTYNEQFF
TRBV5-4	TRBJ1-2	TRBD1	few	TGTGCCAGCAGCCCCGGAAGGGACAGCATCTATGGCTACACCTTC	CASSPGRDSIYGYTF
TRBV9	TRBJ2-1	TRBD1	-	TGTGCCAGCAGCGTAGCTTCAGGACAGGGCTACAATGAGCAGTTCTTC	CASSVASGQGYNEQFF
TRBV24-1	TRBJ2-1	-	-	TGTGCCACCAGTGATGCACAGGGAAATGAGCAGTTCTTC	CATSDAQGNEQFF
TRBV5-4	TRBJ2-7	TRBD2	-	TGTGCCAGCAGCCCGGGGGGGGTTTTAGGCAGCTCCTACGAGCAGTACTTC	CASSPGGVLGSSYEQYF
TRBV19	TRBJ2-7	-	once	TGTGCCAGTACCTACAGATTTGGATACGAGCAGTACTTC	CASTYRFGYEQYF
TRBV5-6	TRBJ2-1	-	-	TGTGCCAGCAGCAACGGGGGTACCTCCTACAATGAGCAGTTCTTC	CASSNGGTSYNEQFF
TRBV7-8	TRBJ1-6	TRBD1	-	TGTGCCAGCCGATCCGGGACAGGCTTTAATTCACCCCTCCACTTT	CASRSGTGFNSPLHF
TRBV11-3	TRBJ2-7	TRBD1	few	TGTGCCAGCAGCTTATGGGACAGGGGGTTCTCCGAGCAGTACTTC	CASSLWDRGFSEQYF
TRBV7-7	TRBJ2-1	-	-	TGTGCCAGCAGCCCTGGGGCAGGGGCCTACAATGAGCAGTTCTTC	CASSPGAGAYNEQFF
TRBV7-8	TRBJ2-1	-	-	TGTGCCAGCAGCTTATCCATAAGGGGCCATGAGCAGTTCTTC	CASSLSIRGHEQFF
TRBV27	TRBJ1-6	TRBD1	-	TGTGCCAGCAGTCACAGGGGCTATAATTCACCCCTCCACTTT	CASSHRGYNSPLHF
TRBV7-9	TRBJ1-3	-	-	TGTGCCAGCAGTCACGACTCCAACTCTGGAAACACCATATATTTT	CASSHDSNSGNTIYF
TRBV18	TRBJ2-3	-	few	TGTGCCAGCTCACCCGAAGACAGACGCACAGATACGCAGTATTTT	CASSPEDRRTDTQYF
TRBV4-2	TRBJ1-1	-	-	TGTGCCAGCAGGTCCTCAGGAAACACTGAAGCTTTCTTT	CASRSSGNTEAFF
TRBV7-9	TRBJ1-1	-	-	TGTGCCAGCAGCTTACGAGTCTCTGAAGCTTTCTTT	CASSLRVSEAFF
TRBV11-2	TRBJ2-7	TRBD2	-	TGTGCCAGCAGCTCTCAACTAGCGGGGGGATACGAGCAGTACTTC	CASSSQLAGGYEQYF
TRBV7-6	TRBJ2-7	TRBD1	-	TGTGCCAGCAGCACAGGACAGGGCGCTTTCTACGAGCAGTACTTC	CASSTGQGAFYEQYF
TRBV5-6	TRBJ1-1	-	-	TGTGCCAGCAGCAAAGATACAGGGTTGAACACTGAAGCTTTCTTT	CASSKDTGLNTEAFF
TRBV25-1	TRBJ2-7	TRBD2	-	TGTGCCAGCAGTGAATCGTCTAGCGGTAAGCTCGAGCAGTACTTC	CASSESSSGKLEQYF
TRBV6-5	TRBJ1-6	-	-	TGTGCCAGCACCTTGGGGGCTAATTCACCCCTCCACTTT	CASTLGANSPLHF
TRBV9	TRBJ2-6	TRBD1	-	TGTGCCAGCAGCGTAGCCAGACGGGACAGCCTCTCTGGGGCCAACGTCCTGACTTTC	CASSVARRDSLSGANVLTF
TRBV10-3	TRBJ2-7	TRBD2	-	TGTGCCATCAGGGAAGCGGGAGGGTCCTACGAGCAGTACTTC	CAIREAGGSYEQYF
TRBV5-8	TRBJ1-5	-	-	TGTGCCAGCAGCTTGGTCAGAGGCGAAAGACAGCCCCAGCATTTT	CASSLVRGERQPQHF
TRBV11-3	TRBJ1-4	-	-	TGTGCCAGCAGCCCAGGCGGGGGCTCTAATGAAAAACTGTTTTTT	CASSPGGGSNEKLFF
TRBV7-2	TRBJ1-6	TRBD1	-	TGTGCCAGCAGCTTAAGACTGGGACAGGGTAGCTCACCCCTCCACTTT	CASSLRLGQGSSPLHF
TRBV27	TRBJ1-3	TRBD1	-	TGTGCCAGCAGGGGGGGACAGGGGGGATCCAACACCATATATTTT	CASRGGQGGSNTIYF
TRBV19	TRBJ1-6	TRBD1	-	TGTGCCAGTAGTATCCAGGGGGGCATTTCACCCCTCCACTTT	CASSIQGGISPLHF
TRBV3-1/TRBV3-2	TRBJ2-1	-	-	TGTGCCAGCAGCCAAGATTCGTCCCTAAAAAACAATGAGCAGTTCTTC	CASSQDSSLKNNEQFF
TRBV24-1	TRBJ1-1	TRBD1	-	TGTGCCGCCCGGACAGGGGAGGGCACTGAAGCTTTCTTT	CAARTGEGTEAFF
TRBV3-1/TRBV3-2	TRBJ2-4	TRBD1	-	TGTGCCAGCACCCCCCGGGACAGGAACATTCAGTACTTC	CASTPRDRNIQYF
TRBV2	TRBJ2-5	TRBD1	-	TGTGCCAGCAGCGGACAGGTGCCTCAGACCCAGTACTTC	CASSGQVPQTQYF
TRBV9	TRBJ2-1	TRBD2	-	TGTGCCAGCAGCCGGGAGGGAGCCCACTACAATGAGCAGTTCTTC	CASSREGAHYNEQFF
TRBV28	TRBJ2-5	-	-	TGTGCCAGCAGTTTATTCCGGGCGCGCGGGGAGACCCAGTACTTC	CASSLFRARGETQYF
TRBV12-3/TRBV12-4	TRBJ1-5	TRBD1	-	TGTGCCAGCAGTGCGGGACAGCAGCCCCAGCATTTT	CASSAGQQPQHF
TRBV16	TRBJ2-5	TRBD2	-	TGTGCCAGCAGCCCCGGGACTAGCGCCTTCCAAGAGACCCAGTACTTC	CASSPGTSAFQETQYF
TRBV6-2/TRBV6-3	TRBJ1-1	TRBD1	few	TGTGCCAGCAGCCCTCCTATGGACAGGGAGAACACTGAAGCTTTCTTT	CASSPPMDRENTEAFF
TRBV5-6	TRBJ2-7	TRBD1	-	TGTGCCACCTCAAGGGACAGGGGGCATGAGCAGTACTTC	CATSRDRGHEQYF
TRBV10-3	TRBJ1-3	-	once	TGTGCCATCAGTGAGTGGAGTTCTGGAAACACCATATATTTT	CAISEWSSGNTIYF
TRBV7-6	TRBJ1-6	TRBD1	few	TGTGCCAGCAGCTTAGGAGGACAGGCCAATTCACCCCTCCACTTT	CASSLGGQANSPLHF
TRBV6-5	TRBJ2-7	-	-	TGTGCCAGCAGTCTCGACTCTTGGAAGTACTTC	CASSLDSWKYF
TRBV19	TRBJ1-5	-	-	TGTGCCACCCAATTCAGGGTCCATGGCAATCAGCCCCAGCATTTT	CATQFRVHGNQPQHF